This TCR beta chain was retrieved from a study of blood T cell repertoires in COVID-19. Overall study: Acute and convalescent COVID-19 samples came from the United States, Italy and Spain. T cells, B-cell-depleted T cells, or PBMCs provided the cDNA or gDNA that served as material.

This CDR3 contains 15 residues. Trimming cost V 4 bases and J 4 bases; bases outside gene matches: 9. Germline V gives CDR1 KGHSH, CDR2 LQKENI. This table comes from immunoSEQ multiplex PCR, and its TCRdb copy is limited to in-frame clones, with some not included. Of about 270,000 clones detected, roughly 88% appear once; the ten largest clones hold 2% to 2.5%. Across under 25 US areas, participants ranged in age from about 18 to 100 years. Cohort placement rested on clinical history that participants reported themselves. This clone was counted between two and nine times. The sequence came from a woman in her thirties or forties with acute COVID-19. The sample comprised PBMCs or T cells enriched from blood (not recorded which). The rearrangement joins TRBV18 to TRBJ1-2; TRBD1 matches at 7 bases. CDR3 bases: TGTGCCAGCTCACTAACCGGGACAGAAGTCTATGGCTACACCTTC. It translates to CASSLTGTEVYGYTF.